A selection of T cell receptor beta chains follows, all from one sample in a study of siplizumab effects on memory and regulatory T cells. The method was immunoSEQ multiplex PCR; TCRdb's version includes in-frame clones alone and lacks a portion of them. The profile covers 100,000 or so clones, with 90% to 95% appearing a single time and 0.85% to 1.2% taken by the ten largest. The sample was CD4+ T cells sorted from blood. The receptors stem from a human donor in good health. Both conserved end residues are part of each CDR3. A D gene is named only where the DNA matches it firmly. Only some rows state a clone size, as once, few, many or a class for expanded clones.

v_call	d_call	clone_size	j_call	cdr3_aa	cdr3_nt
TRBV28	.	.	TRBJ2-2	CASTFSGGTGELFF	TGTGCCAGCACTTTTAGCGGTGGCACCGGGGAGCTGTTTTTT
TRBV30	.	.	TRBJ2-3	CAWSVLEGQGDTQYF	TGTGCCTGGAGTGTACTTGAGGGTCAAGGAGATACGCAGTATTTT
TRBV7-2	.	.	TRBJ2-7	CASSKTNEQYF	TGTGCCAGCAGCAAAACCAACGAGCAGTACTTC
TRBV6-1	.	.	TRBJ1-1	CASNTRVWENTEAFF	TGTGCCAGCAATACCAGAGTGTGGGAGAACACTGAAGCTTTCTTT
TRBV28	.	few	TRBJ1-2	CASSLLSGIGYTF	TGTGCCAGCAGCTTATTATCGGGAATCGGCTACACCTTC
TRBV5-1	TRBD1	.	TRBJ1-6	CASRPGQGTSPLHF	TGCGCCAGCCGCCCGGGACAGGGGACTTCACCCCTCCACTTT
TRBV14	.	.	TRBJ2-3	CASSQGGARTDTQYF	TGTGCCAGCAGCCAGGGGGGCGCCCGCACAGATACGCAGTATTTT
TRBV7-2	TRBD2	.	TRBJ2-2	CASSPTGTSIRTGELFF	TGTGCCAGCAGCCCTACCGGGACTAGCATTCGCACCGGGGAGCTGTTTTTT
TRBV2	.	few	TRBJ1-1	CATVSRRYMNTEAFF	TGTGCCACTGTAAGCAGACGGTACATGAACACTGAAGCTTTCTTT
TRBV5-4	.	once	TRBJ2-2	CASSLRPDPGELFF	TGTGCCAGCAGCTTGAGGCCGGACCCCGGGGAGCTGTTTTTT
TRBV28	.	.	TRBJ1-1	CASYRSATEAFF	TGTGCCAGCTATCGGTCGGCCACTGAAGCTTTCTTT
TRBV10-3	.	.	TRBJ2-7	CAISPQGNEQYF	TGTGCCATCAGCCCCCAGGGGAACGAGCAGTACTTC
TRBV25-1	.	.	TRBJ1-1	CASSYGQMNTEAFF	TGTGCCAGCAGCTACGGACAGATGAACACTGAAGCTTTCTTT
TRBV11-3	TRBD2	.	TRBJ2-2	CASSWRGTGELFF	TGTGCCAGCAGCTGGCGGGGGACCGGGGAGCTGTTTTTT
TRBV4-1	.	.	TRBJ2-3	CASSQVGRDLDTQYF	TGCGCCAGCAGCCAAGTGGGCAGGGATCTAGATACGCAGTATTTT
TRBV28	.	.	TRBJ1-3	CASKVPASSGNTIYF	TGTGCCAGCAAAGTACCTGCCAGCTCTGGAAACACCATATATTTT
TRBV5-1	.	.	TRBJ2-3	CASSRSYTDTQYF	TGCGCCAGCTCTCGCTCCTACACAGATACGCAGTATTTT
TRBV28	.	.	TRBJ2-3	CASSFPAASWAPNTQYF	TGTGCCAGCAGTTTCCCCGCCGCTAGTTGGGCCCCGAATACGCAGTATTTT
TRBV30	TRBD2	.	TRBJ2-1	CAWSVLSGTSGRRRVGNEQFF	TGTGCCTGGAGTGTCCTATCCGGGACTAGCGGGAGACGTAGGGTCGGCAATGAGCAGTTCTTC
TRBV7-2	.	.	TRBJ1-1	CASSLLGRGEAFF	TGTGCCAGCAGCTTATTAGGAAGGGGTGAAGCTTTCTTT